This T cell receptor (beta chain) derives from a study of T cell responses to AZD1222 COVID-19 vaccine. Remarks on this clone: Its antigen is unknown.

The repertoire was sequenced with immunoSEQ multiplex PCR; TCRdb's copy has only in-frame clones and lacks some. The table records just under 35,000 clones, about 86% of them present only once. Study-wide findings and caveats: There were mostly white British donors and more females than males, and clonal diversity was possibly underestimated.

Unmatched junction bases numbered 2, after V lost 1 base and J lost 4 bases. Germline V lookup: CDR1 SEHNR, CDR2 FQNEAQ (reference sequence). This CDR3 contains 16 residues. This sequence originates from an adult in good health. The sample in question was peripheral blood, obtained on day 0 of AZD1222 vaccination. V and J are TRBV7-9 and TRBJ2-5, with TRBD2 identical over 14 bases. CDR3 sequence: CASSLGTSGRSETQYF. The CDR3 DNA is TGTGCCAGCAGCTTAGGGACTAGCGGGAGGTCAGAGACCCAGTACTTC.